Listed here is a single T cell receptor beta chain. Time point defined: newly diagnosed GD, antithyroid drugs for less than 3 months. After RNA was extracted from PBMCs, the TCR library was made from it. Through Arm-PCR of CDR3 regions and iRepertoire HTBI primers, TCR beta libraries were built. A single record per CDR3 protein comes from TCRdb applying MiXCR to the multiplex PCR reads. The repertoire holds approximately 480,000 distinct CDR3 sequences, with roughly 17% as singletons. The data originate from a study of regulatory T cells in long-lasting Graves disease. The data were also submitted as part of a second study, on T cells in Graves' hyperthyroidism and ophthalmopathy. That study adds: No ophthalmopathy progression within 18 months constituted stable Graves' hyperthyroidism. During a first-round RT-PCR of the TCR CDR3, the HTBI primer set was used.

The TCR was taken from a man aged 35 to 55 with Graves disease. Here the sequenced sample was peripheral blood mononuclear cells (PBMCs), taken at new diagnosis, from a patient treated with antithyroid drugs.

In DNA, the CDR3 is TGCGCCAGCAGCCAAGTCAGAGGCCAAAGGGACGAGCAGTACTTC. The encoded protein is CASSQVRGQRDEQYF. The rearrangement uses TRBV4-1 and TRBJ2-7, with D unresolved. This CDR3 contains 15 residues. V was shortened by 1 base and J by 5 bases, with 15 bases between the two germline ends. CDR1 and CDR2 (germline): MGHRA, YSYEKL.